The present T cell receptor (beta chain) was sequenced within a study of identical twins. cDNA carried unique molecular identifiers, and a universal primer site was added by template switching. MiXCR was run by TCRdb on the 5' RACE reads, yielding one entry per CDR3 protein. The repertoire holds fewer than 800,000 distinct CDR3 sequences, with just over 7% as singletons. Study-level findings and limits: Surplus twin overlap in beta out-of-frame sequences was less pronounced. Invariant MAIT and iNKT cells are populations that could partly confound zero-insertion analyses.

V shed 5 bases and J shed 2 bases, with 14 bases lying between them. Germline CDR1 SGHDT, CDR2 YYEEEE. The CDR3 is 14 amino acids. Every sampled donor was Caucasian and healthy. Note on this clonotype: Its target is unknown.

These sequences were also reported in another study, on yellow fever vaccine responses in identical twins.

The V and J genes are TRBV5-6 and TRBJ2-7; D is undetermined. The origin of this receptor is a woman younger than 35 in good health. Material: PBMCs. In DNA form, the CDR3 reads TGTGCCAGCAGTATCGGTTTACATCCCTACGAGCAGTACTTC. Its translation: CASSIGLHPYEQYF.